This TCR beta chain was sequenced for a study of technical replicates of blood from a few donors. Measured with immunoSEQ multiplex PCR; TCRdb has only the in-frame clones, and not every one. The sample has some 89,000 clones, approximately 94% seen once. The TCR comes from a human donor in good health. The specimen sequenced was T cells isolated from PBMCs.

The CDR3 DNA follows: TGCAGCGTTTCTGACAGTTTCAATCAGCCCCAGCATTTT. Protein: CSVSDSFNQPQHF. The chain employs TRBV29-1 and TRBJ1-5; D possibly corresponds to TRBD1 (5 bases). The V gene lost 5 bases and the J gene lost 3 bases, with 11 bases spanning the gap. The germline V gene encodes CDR1 SQVTM and CDR2 ANQGSEA. The CDR3 is made up of 13 amino acids. The full variable domain, with the rest looked up from reference TRBV29-1 and TRBJ1-5, is SAVISQKPSRDICQRGTSLTIQCQVDSQVTMMFWYRQQPGQSLTLIATANQGSEATYESGFVIDKFPISRPNLTFSTLTVSNMSPEDSSIYLCSVSDSFNQPQHFGDGTRLSIL.